The 2 T cell receptor beta chains below come from one sample, sequenced in a study of T cell responses to AZD1222 COVID-19 vaccine. Some clones are missing from TCRdb's copy, which holds only in-frame ones; the method was immunoSEQ multiplex PCR. The table records 95,000 to 150,000 clones, 80% to 90% of them present only once. The specimen was peripheral blood, collected on day 0 of AZD1222 vaccination. These receptors all come from an adult in good health.

The chain uses TRBV11-2 and TRBJ2-2; D is undetermined. The germline gives CDR1 SGHAT, CDR2 FQNNGV. CDR3 length: 11 amino acids. V dropped 6 bases and J dropped 6 bases, with 5 bases sitting between them. The CDR3, as DNA: TGTGCCAGCAGACTGTCCGGGGAGCTGTTTTTT. It specifies CASRLSGELFF.

V gene TRBV11-2 combines with J gene TRBJ2-7; D remains unclear. Trimming removed 0 bases from V and 5 bases from J, with 11 bases in between. The CDR3 consists of 14 residues. Germline V gene lookup returns CDR1 SGHAT and CDR2 FQNNGV. CDR3 bases: TGTGCCAGCAGCTTAGATACCAGGATCCACGAGCAGTACTTC. Amino acids: CASSLDTRIHEQYF.